Listed here are 21 T cell receptor beta chains from one sample, sequenced in a study of T-cell memory formation after mild COVID-19. TCRdb redid the calling of the 5' RACE reads with MiXCR, one entry per CDR3 protein. Among about 470,000 distinct CDR3 sequences listed, roughly 18% were seen once. Material for sequencing was PBMCs or a T cell subset sorted from them (not recorded which). The receptors shown here come from an adult woman who had mild COVID-19 (a few samples of this study predate the infection). Cell type and time point are not known.

A few counts support this clonotype. This chain joins TRBV4-1 and TRBJ2-5; possible D gene TRBD1, 6 bases. Per the germline V gene, CDR1 is MGHRA and CDR2 is YSYEKL. The CDR3 covers 16 residues. Trimming took off 4 bases at V and 1 base at J, with 16 bases between the two ends. The CDR3, as DNA: TGCGCCAGCAGCCTATATTGGACAGTCACCCAAGAGACCCAGTACTTC. Translation gives CASSLYWTVTQETQYF.

This chain links TRBV4-2 with TRBJ2-2; TRBD1 matches 8 bases. The J segment lost 5 bases and the V segment lost 0 bases, leaving 8 bases of the junction unmatched. The germline CDR1 and CDR2 sequences are LGHNA and YNFKEQ. CDR3 size: 17 residues. The CDR3 loop reads CASSQEWAGGTTGELFF. DNA for the CDR3: TGTGCCAGCAGCCAAGAATGGGCAGGGGGCACTACCGGGGAGCTGTTTTTT.

The rearrangement links TRBV12-3 or TRBV12-4 to TRBJ1-1; TRBD1 matches 10 bases. V shed 6 bases and J 11 bases; nucleotides not matched to a gene: 15. CDR3 length: 15 residues. The CDR3 here is CASRKGGTGVPIAFF. CDR3 DNA sequence: TGTGCCAGCAGAAAGGGGGGGACAGGGGTCCCTATCGCTTTCTTT.

This clonotype was counted a few times. The V and J genes are TRBV30 and TRBJ2-3; a possible D gene is TRBD2 (5 bases). Germline V CDR1 and CDR2: GTSNPN, SVGIG (reference sequence). This CDR3 region has 13 residues. V gave up 2 bases and J gave up 1 base, with 7 bases separating them. Here the CDR3 DNA reads TGTGCCTGGAGTAGACTACGCACAGATACGCAGTATTTT. The encoded protein is CAWSRLRTDTQYF.

The chain recombines TRBV25-1 with TRBJ1-6, with unresolved D. The CDR3 contains 14 residues. V was cut by 3 bases and J by 10 bases, with 13 bases left in between. Germline CDR1 is MGHDK and CDR2 is SYGVNS. The CDR3 region is CASSESGPSSPLHF. The CDR3 DNA reads TGTGCCAGCAGTGAGTCAGGCCCTTCCTCACCCCTCCACTTT.

The chain has TRBV5-6 and TRBJ1-4; TRBD1 matches 7 bases. The CDR3 contains 18 residues. In germline, CDR1 is SGHDT, CDR2 YYEEEE. J gave up 5 bases and V 1 base, and 14 bases lay outside the gene matches. The CDR3 protein is CASSLLGGQRVKNEKLFF. The CDR3 DNA reads TGTGCCAGCAGCTTGCTGGGGGGACAGAGGGTTAAAAATGAAAAACTGTTTTTT.

This sequence joins TRBV9 and TRBJ2-2; D is ambiguous. Germline V gene sequence: CDR1 SGDLS, CDR2 YYNGEE. V was clipped by 4 bases and J by 6 bases, with 19 bases between them. There are 16 residues in the CDR3. The CDR3: CASSPPEDGKAGELFF. In DNA form, the CDR3 reads TGTGCCAGCAGCCCCCCAGAGGATGGGAAGGCCGGGGAGCTGTTTTTT.

This chain uses TRBV5-6 with TRBJ1-1, with D uncertain. Germline assignment: CDR1 SGHDT and CDR2 YYEEEE. The CDR3 sequence is 15 residues long. V dropped 1 base and J dropped 4 bases, with 14 bases sitting between them. CDR3 DNA sequence: TGTGCCAGCAGCTTGATGGTAGCGGGATTCACTGAAGCTTTCTTT. Amino acids: CASSLMVAGFTEAFF.

V and J are TRBV20-1 and TRBJ2-1; TRBD2 matches at 10 bases. V dropped 2 bases and J dropped 4; count of bases not matched to a gene: 8. CDR3 length equals 16 residues. Germline V gene data show CDR1 as DFQATT and CDR2 as SNEGSKA (reference sequence). The CDR3 sequence: CSARRSSGGRYNEQFF. The CDR3 DNA reads TGCAGTGCTAGACGTTCTAGCGGGGGCCGGTACAATGAGCAGTTCTTC.

The chain employs TRBV20-1 and TRBJ1-2, with D hard to call. The CDR3 spans 11 residues. Trimming stripped 2 bases from V and 3 bases from J, with 4 bases between. Germline V gene lookup returns CDR1 DFQATT and CDR2 SNEGSKA (reference sequence). For the CDR3, the DNA is TGCAGTGCTAGACAGTACTATGGCTACACCTTC. Encoded protein: CSARQYYGYTF.

The gene calls are TRBV7-2 and TRBJ2-2; D not certain. Germline-derived CDR1 and CDR2 are SGHTA and FQGNSA. Trimming took 0 bases from V and 7 from J, leaving 9 bases between them. CDR3 length equals 14 residues. In DNA form, the CDR3 reads TGTGCCAGCAGCTTAGCTGGGTATCTCGGGGAGCTGTTTTTT. This sequence encodes CASSLAGYLGELFF. The complete variable domain, with remaining parts taken from reference TRBV7-2 and TRBJ2-2, reads GAGVSQSPSNKVTEKGKDVELRCDPISGHTALYWYRQSLGQGLEFLIYFQGNSAPDKSGLPSDRFSAERTGGSVSTLTIQRTQQEDSAVYLCASSLAGYLGELFFGEGSRLTVL.

This clonotype was detected a few times. DNA of the CDR3: TGTGCCAGCAGGGTACTAGCGGGAGCCGGGGAGCTGTTTTTT. Translated, it gives CASRVLAGAGELFF. This chain links TRBV7-6 with TRBJ2-2; 11 bases are a match to TRBD2. Germline CDR1 reads SGHVS; CDR2 reads FNYEAQ. This CDR3 spans 14 amino acids. With V trimmed by 6 bases and J by 6 bases, 3 bases remained unmatched.

This clonotype was detected only a few times. The rearrangement joins TRBV3-1 to TRBJ1-2; no firm D call. Germline V gives CDR1 LGHDT, CDR2 YNNKEL (reference sequence). Trimming pared 3 bases from V and 6 bases from J, leaving 8 bases between. The CDR3 length is 12 residues. DNA for the CDR3: TGTGCCAGCAGCCATTGGGAGGATGGCTACACCTTC. Translating it yields CASSHWEDGYTF.

V and J are TRBV11-2 and TRBJ2-7; D gene unclear. V lost 5 bases to trimming and J lost 0 bases, with 5 bases between them. The CDR3 is 12 residues long. Germline CDR1 reads SGHAT; CDR2 reads FQNNGV. CDR3 in amino acids: CASSDASYEQYF. The CDR3 DNA sequence: TGTGCCAGCAGCGACGCCTCCTACGAGCAGTACTTC.

This clonotype was recorded a few times. The chain carries TRBV15 and TRBJ1-2; D is ambiguous. The CDR3 consists of 15 residues. Germline CDR1 LNHNV, CDR2 YYDKDF (reference sequence). Trimming took off 0 bases at V and 4 bases at J, with 12 bases between the two ends. Here the CDR3 DNA reads TGTGCCACCAGCAGAGATTCGGAGACCCTCTATGGCTACACCTTC. Encoded protein: CATSRDSETLYGYTF. Full variable domain (missing parts from reference TRBV15 and TRBJ1-2): DAMVIQNPRYQVTQFGKPVTLSCSQTLNHNVMYWYQQKSSQAPKLLFHYYDKDFNNEADTPDNFQSRRPNTSFCFLDIRSPGLGDTAMYLCATSRDSETLYGYTFGSGTRLTVV.

The V gene is TRBV7-2, the J gene TRBJ2-6; D uncertain. Germline V gives CDR1 SGHTA, CDR2 FQGNSA. The CDR3 spans 15 residues. V dropped 5 bases and J dropped 1 base, with 9 bases sitting between them. The CDR3 nucleotides are TGTGCCAGCAGCCCCGCCGTGTCTGGGGCCAACGTCCTGACTTTC. Translated, it gives CASSPAVSGANVLTF.

The V call is TRBV29-1, the J call TRBJ2-2, with no clear D. CDR3 length: 13 residues. Germline V gene data show CDR1 as SQVTM and CDR2 as ANQGSEA. V gave up 2 bases and J gave up 0 bases, with 4 bases separating them. The CDR3 protein is CSVESSNTGELFF. The CDR3 DNA reads TGCAGCGTTGAATCATCGAACACCGGGGAGCTGTTTTTT.

This clonotype was counted ten times or more. V usage is TRBV27 and J usage is TRBJ2-2; 9 nucleotides line up with TRBD2. Germline-derived CDR1 and CDR2 are MNHEY and SMNVEV (reference sequence). J lost 5 bases, V lost 5 bases, and 9 bases had no gene match. The length of the CDR3 is 16 residues. The CDR3 sequence: CASSPLAGASTGELFF. CDR3 nucleotides: TGTGCCAGCAGTCCATTAGCGGGAGCAAGTACCGGGGAGCTGTTTTTT.

This clonotype has a handful of counts. V usage is TRBV19 and J usage is TRBJ2-7, with no clear D. V lost 6 bases to trimming and J lost 0 bases, with 9 bases between them. Per the germline V gene, CDR1 is LNHDA and CDR2 is SQIVND (reference sequence). The CDR3 has 13 amino acids. The CDR3 DNA follows: TGTGCCAGTAGGGGTTCGAGCTCCTACGAGCAGTACTTC. It yields the protein CASRGSSSYEQYF.

The chain employs TRBV6-6 and TRBJ2-7; 13 nucleotides line up with TRBD2. The CDR3 runs 16 residues. V was pared by 6 bases and J by 4 bases, with 9 bases of the junction left unmatched. Germline loops: CDR1 MNHNY, CDR2 SVGAGI (reference sequence). The CDR3 loop is CASSPGTSGTKYEQYF. CDR3 coding DNA: TGTGCCAGCAGCCCCGGGACTAGCGGGACTAAATACGAGCAGTACTTC.

A few counts support this clonotype. The chain links TRBV10-3 to TRBJ2-5, with D tentatively TRBD2 (5 bases). The CDR3 totals 17 residues. Trimming removed 4 bases from V and 0 bases from J, with 18 bases in between. Per germline, CDR1 ENHRY and CDR2 SYGVKD. CDR3 amino acids: CAISGEDGKHYQETQYF. The CDR3 DNA sequence: TGTGCCATCAGTGGTGAGGACGGGAAACACTACCAAGAGACCCAGTACTTC.